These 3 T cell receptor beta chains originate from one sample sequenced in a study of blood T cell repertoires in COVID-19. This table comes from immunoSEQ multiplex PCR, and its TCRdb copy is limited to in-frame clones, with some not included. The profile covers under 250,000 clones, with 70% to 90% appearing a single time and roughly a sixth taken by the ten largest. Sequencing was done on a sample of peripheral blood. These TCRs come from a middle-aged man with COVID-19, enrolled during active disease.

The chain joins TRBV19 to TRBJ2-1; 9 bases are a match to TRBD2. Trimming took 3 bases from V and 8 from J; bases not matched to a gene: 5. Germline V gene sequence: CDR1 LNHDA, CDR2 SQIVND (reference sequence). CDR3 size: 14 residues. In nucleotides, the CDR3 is TGTGCCAGTAGTATTGCTAGCGGGATACATGAGCAGTTCTTC. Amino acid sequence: CASSIASGIHEQFF.

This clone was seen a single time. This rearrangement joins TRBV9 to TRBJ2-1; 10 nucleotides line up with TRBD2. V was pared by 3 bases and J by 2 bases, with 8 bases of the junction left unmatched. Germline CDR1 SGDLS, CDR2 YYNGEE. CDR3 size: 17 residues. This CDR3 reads CASSALAGSGTYNEQFF. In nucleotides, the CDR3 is TGTGCCAGCAGCGCACTAGCGGGGTCCGGGACCTACAATGAGCAGTTCTTC.

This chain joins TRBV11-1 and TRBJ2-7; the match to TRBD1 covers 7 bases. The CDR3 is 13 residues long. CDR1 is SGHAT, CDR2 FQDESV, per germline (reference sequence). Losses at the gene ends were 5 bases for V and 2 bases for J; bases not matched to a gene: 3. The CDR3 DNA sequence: TGTGCCAGCAGCCTGGGACAGACCTACGAGCAGTACTTC. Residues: CASSLGQTYEQYF.